Shown below are 20 T cell receptor beta chains from a single sample sequenced in a study of blood T cell repertoires in COVID-19. Produced via immunoSEQ multiplex PCR; TCRdb's table is partial and in-frame only. The repertoire includes 300,000 to 450,000 clones, roughly 86% of them detected once, and about 2.5% sits in the top ten. Sequencing was carried out using peripheral blood. All receptors come from a woman in her sixties or seventies with COVID-19, enrolled during active disease.

The chain couples TRBV16 to TRBJ1-2, with a possible D match to TRBD1 (6 bases). V dropped 1 base and J dropped 8 bases, with 17 bases sitting between them. CDR1 KGHSY and CDR2 FQNENV come from the germline V gene. The CDR3 is 15 amino acids. For the CDR3, the DNA is TGTGCCAGCAGCCAATTCCGGGACACCCCTGGGGGCTACACCTTC. Protein: CASSQFRDTPGGYTF. Variable domain in full (rest from reference TRBV16 and TRBJ1-2): GEEVAQTPKHLVRGEGQKAKLYCAPIKGHSYVFWYQQVLKNEFKFLISFQNENVFDETGMPKERFSAKCLPNSPCSLEIQATKLEDSAVYFCASSQFRDTPGGYTFGSGTRLTVV.

J is TRBJ1-1 and V is TRBV5-1; 8 bases match TRBD1. The CDR3 has 17 amino acids. Germline V lookup: CDR1 SGHRS, CDR2 YFSETQ. The V segment lost 3 bases and the J segment 0 bases; nucleotides outside the gene matches: 10. DNA for the CDR3: TGCGCCAGCAGCTCGACTGACAGGGGATTGATGAACACTGAAGCTTTCTTT. It yields the protein CASSSTDRGLMNTEAFF.

This sequence joins TRBV7-2 and TRBJ1-3, with D tentatively TRBD1 (6 bases). In germline, CDR1 is SGHTA, CDR2 FQGNSA. V lost 3 bases and J 3 bases, leaving 9 bases between the germline ends. The CDR3 has 14 amino acids. CDR3 coding DNA: TGTGCCAGCAGCTTCGGACAGAGTGGAAACACCATATATTTT. It is translated as CASSFGQSGNTIYF.

The genes are TRBV3-1 (or the pseudogene TRBV3-2) and TRBJ1-2; the D gene is possibly TRBD1 (5 bases). Trimming shortened V by 3 bases and J by 4 bases, and 18 bases separated the two germline ends. This CDR3 has 16 amino acids. CDR1 and CDR2 from the germline V gene are LGHDT and YNNKEL (reference sequence). The DNA of the CDR3 is TGTGCCAGCAGCCAGTCGTCAGGGAATCATATCTATGGCTACACCTTC. Its translation is CASSQSSGNHIYGYTF.

This clone was observed once. The V gene is TRBV28, the J gene TRBJ2-7; 10 nucleotides agree with TRBD2. This CDR3 has 13 residues. J gave up 7 bases and V 6 bases, and 6 bases lay outside the gene matches. CDR1 MDHEN and CDR2 SYDVKM come from the germline V gene. CDR3 sequence: CASRLTSGVEQYF. The CDR3 bases are TGTGCCAGCAGACTCACTAGCGGGGTTGAGCAGTACTTC.

The chain uses TRBV14 and TRBJ1-1; tentatively, D is TRBD1 (5 bases). The CDR3 contains 15 residues. Germline lookup yields CDR1 SGHDN and CDR2 FVKESK. V was pared by 4 bases and J by 5 bases, with 17 bases between. The CDR3 region is CASSRFRVGGTEAFF. The CDR3 coding sequence is TGTGCCAGCAGCCGATTCAGGGTCGGTGGTACTGAAGCTTTCTTT.

This chain links TRBV5-6 with TRBJ2-7; 9 bases align to TRBD2. Per the germline V gene, CDR1 is SGHDT and CDR2 is YYEEEE. V lost 4 bases and J lost 5; bases outside the gene matches: 13. The CDR3 is 16 amino acids. CDR3 sequence (DNA): TGTGCCAGCAGCCCCCCCGCCGGGACTAGCTTCAACGAGCAGTACTTC. It translates to CASSPPAGTSFNEQYF.

The chain combines TRBV25-1 with TRBJ1-6; weak D call: TRBD1 (6 bases). This CDR3 is built from 13 residues. The germline V and J ends were trimmed by 7 bases and 12 bases, with 16 bases remaining between them. Per the germline V gene, CDR1 is MGHDK and CDR2 is SYGVNS. DNA for the CDR3: TGTGCCAGCAAGGGGGACACCTTCCGACCCCTCCACTTT. It translates to CASKGDTFRPLHF.

The chain links TRBV13 to TRBJ2-3; D is perhaps TRBD2 (6 bases). The germline V and J ends were trimmed by 5 bases and 6 bases, with 15 bases remaining between them. The CDR3 is 14 residues long. Germline V gene sequence: CDR1 PRHDT, CDR2 FYEKMQ (reference sequence). CDR3 sequence: CASSETGGGDTQYF. The CDR3 DNA reads as TGTGCCAGCAGCGAGACCGGGGGTGGGGATACGCAGTATTTT.

CDR3 coding DNA: TGTGCCAGCAGCCGGGGGAACTATGGCTACACCTTC. Translation: CASSRGNYGYTF. The chain recombines TRBV5-8 with TRBJ1-2; D might be TRBD1 (5 bases). Per the germline V gene, CDR1 is SGHTS and CDR2 is YDEGEE. V gave up 4 bases and J gave up 2 bases, with 6 bases separating them. This CDR3 comprises 12 residues.

The V call is TRBV7-9, the J call TRBJ2-3; 7 bases line up with TRBD2. Germline V gene data show CDR1 as SEHNR and CDR2 as FQNEAQ (reference sequence). This CDR3 has 18 residues. V dropped 1 base and J dropped 0; count of bases not matched to a gene: 10. The DNA for the CDR3 is TGTGCCAGCAGCTTAGGATTCTTAGCGGGCATTAGCACAGATACGCAGTATTTT. Translating gives CASSLGFLAGISTDTQYF.

The genes are TRBV6-6 and TRBJ1-2; TRBD1 aligns across 7 bases. With V trimmed by 6 bases and J by 2 bases, 9 bases remained unmatched. Germline-derived CDR1 and CDR2 are MNHNY and SVGAGI (reference sequence). The length of the CDR3 is 15 residues. CDR3 sequence: CASRPTGWANYGYTF. The CDR3 DNA reads TGTGCCAGCAGACCGACAGGGTGGGCGAACTATGGCTACACCTTC.

The V call is TRBV5-1, the J call TRBJ2-1; a possible D gene is TRBD2 (6 bases). The CDR3 sequence is 15 residues long. Trimming shortened V by 0 bases and J by 3 bases, and 10 bases separated the two germline ends. In germline, CDR1 is SGHRS, CDR2 YFSETQ. CDR3 sequence (DNA): TGCGCCAGCAGCTTGGATCCGGGGGTCTACAATGAGCAGTTCTTC. This sequence encodes CASSLDPGVYNEQFF. Using reference TRBV5-1 and TRBJ2-1 for the parts outside the CDR3, the full variable domain is KAGVTQTPRYLIKTRGQQVTLSCSPISGHRSVSWYQQTPGQGLQFLFEYFSETQRNKGNFPGRFSGRQFSNSRSEMNVSTLELGDSALYLCASSLDPGVYNEQFFGPGTRLTVL.

Regarding this clone: It may be a read error: a sequence one base away is much more abundant. CDR3 sequence: CASSTGGYEQYF. CDR3 sequence (DNA): TGTGCCAGCAGCACAGGGGGCTACGAGCAGTACTTC. The chain couples TRBV11-2 to TRBJ2-7; 8 bases agree with TRBD1. The germline gives CDR1 SGHAT, CDR2 FQNNGV. Trimming removed 5 bases from V and 3 bases from J; junction bases left unmatched: 0. The CDR3 length is 12 residues.

V and J are TRBV12-2 and TRBJ2-7; the DNA was not compared with TRBD1, the D call given in the table. TRBV12-2 is termed a pseudogene. CDR3 length: 17 amino acids. The CDR3 spells CASRLLRIVGHPYEQYF. The DNA for the CDR3 is TGTGCAAGTCGCTTATTGCGAATCGTGGGACACCCCTACGAGCAGTACTTC.

This clone has more than one count but fewer than ten. This chain connects TRBV4-1 to TRBJ2-1; 9 bases fit TRBD1. The CDR3 sequence is 18 residues long. In germline, CDR1 is MGHRA, CDR2 YSYEKL. V trimming: 0 bases; J trimming: 1 base; junction bases outside the gene matches: 7. The CDR3 is CASSQDGRDRASYNEQFF. CDR3 DNA: TGCGCCAGCAGCCAAGATGGACGGGACAGGGCTTCCTACAATGAGCAGTTCTTC.

The chain uses TRBV27 and TRBJ2-7; 12 nucleotides line up with TRBD1. V shed 1 base and J 5 bases; nucleotides not matched to a gene: 6. This CDR3 contains 16 residues. Germline assignment: CDR1 MNHEY and CDR2 SMNVEV (reference sequence). The CDR3 spells CASSLFSGTGGDEQYF. The CDR3 DNA follows: TGTGCCAGCAGTTTATTCTCCGGGACAGGGGGCGACGAGCAGTACTTC.

The gene calls are TRBV7-2 and TRBJ1-6; tentatively, D is TRBD1 (6 bases). Germline V gives CDR1 SGHTA, CDR2 FQGNSA. The CDR3 has 13 amino acids. Trimming shortened V by 5 bases and J by 7 bases, and 9 bases separated the two germline ends. The CDR3, as DNA: TGTGCCAGCAGCATGGACAGAAATTCACCCCTCCACTTT. It is translated as CASSMDRNSPLHF.

This clone was counted once. The V call is TRBV18, the J call TRBJ2-7; 9 bases map to TRBD1. The V segment lost 0 bases and the J segment 3 bases; nucleotides outside the gene matches: 0. The germline V gene has CDR1 KGHSH and CDR2 LQKENI. This CDR3 comprises 14 residues. The CDR3 nucleotides read TGTGCCAGCTCACCACCGGACAGGGGCTACGAGCAGTACTTC. Encoded protein: CASSPPDRGYEQYF.

The chain recombines TRBV28 with TRBJ1-2, with 10 bases identical to TRBD1. This CDR3 spans 17 amino acids. The germline V gene has CDR1 MDHEN and CDR2 SYDVKM. Trimming cost V 5 bases and J 1 base; bases outside gene matches: 10. The CDR3 bases are TGTGCCAGCAGTCCCCGGACAGGGGGAAATAATAACTATGGCTACACCTTC. Translating gives CASSPRTGGNNNYGYTF.